These T cell receptor beta chains were read from a single sample in a study of molecular identifiers for immune sequencing clone quantification. TCRdb recomputed calls from the PCR reads with MiXCR, one row per CDR3 protein. The data show 460,000 or so distinct CDR3 sequences, with 25% seen just once and about 0.75% held by the top ten. Sequencing used naive CD8+ T cells from blood, with Jurkat cell RNA spiked in. The source is a human donor in good health. Some libraries in this study had Jurkat cell RNA spiked in. Each CDR3 is given with its conserved first and last residue. The D gene is left open where the match is weak. The listing skips clone size in some rows; elsewhere it reads once, few, many or a size class.

j_call cdr3_length v_call d_call clone_size cdr3_aa cdr3_nt
TRBJ1-3 15 TRBV25-1 NA NA CASSESANSGNTIYF TGTGCCAGCAGTGAATCGGCTAACTCTGGAAACACCATATATTTT
TRBJ2-3 15 TRBV24-1 NA few CATSDSPRDPDTQYF TGTGCCACCAGTGATTCCCCCAGGGACCCAGATACGCAGTATTTT
TRBJ2-7 12 TRBV12-3/TRBV12-4 TRBD2 many CASRGLAGEQYF TGTGCCAGCCGAGGACTAGCGGGGGAGCAGTACTTC
TRBJ2-7 13 TRBV27 NA NA CASSWGNCYEQYF TGTGCCAGCAGTTGGGGCAATTGCTACGAGCAGTACTTC
TRBJ2-2 14 TRBV7-9 NA few CASSLAYNPGELFF TGTGCCAGCAGCTTAGCGTATAACCCCGGGGAGCTGTTTTTT
TRBJ1-6 18 TRBV6-2/TRBV6-3 NA few CASGFGDLRISYNSPLHF TGTGCCAGCGGTTTTGGGGATCTACGGATCTCCTATAATTCACCCCTCCACTTT
TRBJ1-1 16 TRBV4-3 NA many CASSKDTSFMNTEAFF TGCGCCAGCAGCAAGGACACCTCGTTCATGAACACTGAAGCTTTCTTT
TRBJ1-1 17 TRBV28 TRBD1 NA CASSLGIGGQMNTEAFF TGTGCCAGCAGTTTAGGTATCGGGGGACAGATGAACACTGAAGCTTTCTTT
TRBJ2-7 15 TRBV5-1 NA few CASSLGVGGSYEQYF TGCGCCAGCAGCTTGGGAGTCGGGGGTTCCTACGAGCAGTACTTC
TRBJ1-6 15 TRBV20-1 TRBD1 NA CSATVRQGYNSPLHF TGCAGTGCTACCGTACGACAGGGTTATAATTCACCCCTCCACTTT
TRBJ2-1 14 TRBV5-8 NA NA CASSAVLSYNEQFF TGTGCCAGCAGCGCCGTCCTCTCATACAATGAGCAGTTCTTC
TRBJ2-3 15 TRBV9 NA NA CASSRGGTSTDTQYF TGTGCCAGCAGCCGAGGGGGGACTAGCACAGATACGCAGTATTTT
TRBJ2-5 15 TRBV12-3/TRBV12-4 NA NA CASSSFHWPQETQYF TGTGCCAGCAGTTCTTTCCATTGGCCACAAGAGACCCAGTACTTC
TRBJ2-1 13 TRBV6-2/TRBV6-3 NA NA CTSSYLTPNEQFF TGTACCAGCAGTTACCTGACTCCTAATGAGCAGTTCTTC
TRBJ2-2 16 TRBV9 NA NA CASSVGAGRDTGELFF TGTGCCAGCAGCGTAGGGGCAGGGAGAGACACCGGGGAGCTGTTTTTT
TRBJ1-1 13 TRBV27 TRBD1 few CASSAGQATEAFF TGTGCCAGCAGCGCTGGACAGGCCACTGAAGCTTTCTTT
TRBJ2-7 16 TRBV4-2 NA NA CASSQELRRLDDEQYF TGTGCCAGCAGCCAAGAGTTGCGACGGCTAGATGACGAGCAGTACTTC
TRBJ2-7 17 TRBV6-1 NA few CASSEIPDTAKEGEQYF TGTGCCAGCAGTGAAATCCCTGACACCGCGAAGGAAGGCGAGCAGTACTTC
TRBJ1-2 15 TRBV20-1 NA few CSARSPDTSNYGYTF TGCAGTGCTAGGAGTCCGGACACATCTAACTATGGCTACACCTTC
TRBJ1-2 14 TRBV28 NA few CASSFGRVDYGYTF TGTGCCAGCAGTTTCGGCAGGGTCGACTATGGCTACACCTTC
TRBJ2-2 20 TRBV7-9 TRBD1 NA CASSPHPYFDRGSNTGELFF TGTGCCAGCAGCCCTCATCCCTATTTTGACAGGGGGTCGAACACCGGGGAGCTGTTTTTT
TRBJ2-3 13 TRBV9 NA many CASSPLVADTQYF TGTGCCAGCAGCCCACTAGTCGCGGATACGCAGTATTTT